This TCR beta chain came from a study of blood T cell repertoires in COVID-19. Methods used by the authors: Counts of nucleated cells, estimated from reference gene primer amplification, were obtained. Here immunoSEQ multiplex PCR was the method, and the copy in TCRdb shows in-frame clones only, minus some. V and J calls and clone size are given by that table; D and trimming were obtained from the DNA. The data contain fewer than 350,000 clones, 70% to 90% of them singletons. Germline CDR1 and CDR2: MNHEY and SMNVEV (reference sequence). Trimming stripped 7 bases from V and 4 bases from J, with 13 bases between. This CDR3 has 13 residues.

The sample was PBMCs or T cells enriched from blood (not recorded which). This receptor was taken from a woman aged 40 to 50 with acute COVID-19. V and J are TRBV27 and TRBJ1-2, with a tentative D call TRBD1 (6 bases). CDR3 region: CASTSDRTYGYTF. CDR3 in DNA: TGTGCCAGCACCTCCGACAGGACCTATGGCTACACCTTC.